These T cell receptor beta chains were read from a single sample in a study of T cells in localized non-small cell lung cancer. Method: immunoSEQ multiplex PCR; TCRdb's copy keeps in-frame clones and lacks some. The sample has approximately 140,000 clones; 80% to 90% are singletons. The material sequenced was peripheral blood, taken before any cancer treatment. These receptors came from a female donor aged 60 or older with stage I lung adenocarcinoma. Each CDR3 is given without its conserved first and last residue.

TRBV7-8,TRBJ2-7,ASSSGTGYEQY
TRBV7-3,TRBJ2-6,ASSLPGSSGANVLT
TRBV27,TRBJ2-7,ASSWTGLGEQY
TRBV9,TRBJ2-1,ASSVLDYNEQF
TRBV28,TRBJ2-7,ASSPRGGAGYEQY
TRBV28,TRBJ2-5,ASSLYQGRETQY
TRBV7-8,TRBJ2-7,ASSVGTGTGTYEQY
TRBV7-3,TRBJ1-4,ASSLNGAGEGANEKLF
TRBV5-1,TRBJ2-5,ASSSPGLAYQETQY
TRBV7-8,TRBJ1-5,ASSRAHSNQPQH
TRBV6-1,TRBJ2-1,ASSVLAGSYNEQF
TRBV29-1,TRBJ2-7,SVEAGGYEQY
TRBV5-1,TRBJ2-7,ASNLASGLYEQY
TRBV6-5,TRBJ2-5,ASSLTGSGETQY
TRBV28,TRBJ1-1,ASSLGGGNTEAF
TRBV7-2,TRBJ2-1,ASSLDGRDSGYEQF
TRBV6-6,TRBJ1-1,ASVGTTEAF
TRBV5-6,TRBJ2-7,ASSPFVDAYEQY
TRBV10-1,TRBJ2-3,ASSEGAGTQY
TRBV5-4,TRBJ2-5,ASSFPDAIGTQY
TRBV9,TRBJ2-7,ASSVRDTGTYEQY
TRBV13,TRBJ1-1,ASSSRDRVTEAF
TRBV7-6,TRBJ2-1,ASSRQGSYNEQF
TRBV5-4,TRBJ2-4,ASSLVAPGQGSKNIQY
TRBV25-1,TRBJ1-1,ASSPDRGSTEAF
TRBV9,TRBJ2-1,ASSVAGDTLNNEQF
TRBV29-1,TRBJ2-1,SVPPPSGSVPNEQF
TRBV11-3,TRBJ2-2,ASSLGLPKNTGELF
TRBV5-4,TRBJ2-1,ASSLPGKYNEQF
TRBV6-4,TRBJ1-2,ASSDGPYGYT
TRBV28,TRBJ2-2,ASSFLAGGPYTGELF
TRBV11-2,TRBJ2-1,ASSSLAGGYNEQF
TRBV25-1,TRBJ2-5,ASRDPGQGTETQY
TRBV28,TRBJ1-2,ASSLTTGQIYYT
TRBV9,TRBJ2-2,ASSVGGGTGELF
TRBV9,TRBJ2-5,AGGTTQETQY
TRBV2,TRBJ2-5,ATRTDQETQY
TRBV28,TRBJ2-1,ASSPSQRYNEQF
TRBV9,TRBJ2-3,ASSVDGTAKVTQY
TRBV2,TRBJ1-2,ASRGQSYGYT
TRBV5-4,TRBJ2-4,ASSLAGTGAPHIQY
TRBV19,TRBJ1-1,ASRRQVEGTEAF
TRBV7-6,TRBJ2-2,ASSLPTGLAGELF
TRBV28,TRBJ1-2,ASSLSPDPGYYGYT
TRBV11-3,TRBJ2-2,ASSQAAGHTGELF
TRBV5-6,TRBJ2-5,ASGSLAGAETQY
TRBV9,TRBJ2-5,ASSLNEGPRY
TRBV2,TRBJ1-5,ASSMGQGIQPQH
TRBV27,TRBJ2-1,ASSPPGGVTEQF
TRBV19,TRBJ1-5,ASRRQNSNQPQH
TRBV11-2,TRBJ2-2,ASSPGPSNTGELF